The 23 T cell receptor beta chains presented below share a single source sample, sequenced in a study of OX40 agonist ivuxolimab in advanced cancers. TCRdb's table, derived via immunoSEQ multiplex PCR, lists solely in-frame clones and lacks some. The sample holds around 67,000 clones, nearly 90% seen once. The sequences come from CD4+ or CD8+ T cells sorted from blood, collected in a trial of the OX40 agonist ivuxolimab. Every receptor here comes from an adult with an advanced solid tumor such as melanoma, head and neck, liver or kidney cancer.

With respect to this clone: Other DNA sequences in the sample encode the same CDR3. The J gene is TRBJ1-3, the V gene TRBV19; no definite D call. Trimming shortened V by 9 bases and J by 0 bases, and 18 bases separated the two germline ends. Germline loops: CDR1 LNHDA, CDR2 SQIVND (reference sequence). This CDR3 spans 16 amino acids. In DNA form, the CDR3 reads TGTGCCAGCACCCAGCTGGGTGGGTACTCTGGAAACACCATATATTTT. It is translated as CASTQLGGYSGNTIYF.

V usage is TRBV5-4 and J usage is TRBJ2-2; 14 bases agree with TRBD2. CDR3 length: 16 residues. V trimming: 4 bases; J trimming: 5 bases; junction bases outside the gene matches: 4. Germline values: CDR1 SGHNT, CDR2 YYREEE (reference sequence). CDR3 DNA: TGTGCCAGCAGCCCAGGACTAGCGGGAGGAACCGGGGAGCTGTTTTTT. Its protein product is CASSPGLAGGTGELFF.

The genes are TRBV5-1 and TRBJ1-2, with TRBD1 matching 8 bases. Trimming removed 5 bases from V and 6 bases from J; junction bases left unmatched: 9. Germline assignment: CDR1 SGHRS and CDR2 YFSETQ. This CDR3 comprises 14 residues. CDR3 in amino acids: CASRFPGQDNGYTF. CDR3 nucleotides: TGCGCCAGCAGATTCCCGGGACAGGATAATGGCTACACCTTC.

The chain is built from TRBV18 and TRBJ2-7; D gene uncertain. Per germline, CDR1 KGHSH and CDR2 LQKENI. The CDR3 contains 14 residues. Trimming stripped 1 base from V and 0 bases from J, with 7 bases between. The CDR3 coding sequence is TGTGCCAGCTCACCACAGAAGGTCTCCTACGAGCAGTACTTC. This encodes CASSPQKVSYEQYF.

Remarks on this clone: An end of the junction differs from the germline gene, which may be a read error. The chain recombines TRBV5-1 with TRBJ2-7; D gene ambiguous. The length of the CDR3 is 15 residues. The germline V gene has CDR1 SGHRS and CDR2 YFSETQ. CDR3 sequence reads: CASSLFPESSYEQYF. DNA for the CDR3: TGTGCCAGCAGCTTGTTTCCAGAAAGCTCCTACGAGCAGTACTTC.

Regarding this clone: The junction differs from germline at one of its ends, possibly a read error. The rearrangement joins TRBV7-3 to TRBJ1-2; perhaps TRBD1 as D (5 bases). This CDR3 comprises 13 residues. The V gene's germline CDR1 is SGHTA and CDR2 FQGTGA. The CDR3 here is CASSLTGAYGYTF. CDR3 DNA sequence: TGTGCCAGCAGCCTAACCGGGGCCTATGGCTACACCTTC.

The chain links TRBV7-9 to TRBJ1-2, with D unclear. This CDR3 comprises 17 residues. V was trimmed by 4 bases and J by 0 bases, leaving 18 bases between them. Germline V gene sequence: CDR1 SEHNR, CDR2 FQNEAQ (reference sequence). In DNA, the CDR3 is TGTGCCAGCAGCTCGAACTTTATGGCGATGGCTAACTATGGCTACACCTTC. The encoded protein is CASSSNFMAMANYGYTF.

V is TRBV5-1 and J is TRBJ1-2, with a weak D call TRBD1 (6 bases). Germline V lookup: CDR1 SGHRS, CDR2 YFSETQ. The length of the CDR3 is 14 residues. The V and J ends lost 0 bases and 5 bases respectively, with 11 bases between them. CDR3 DNA: TGCGCCAGCAGCTTGGACAGGGTGGAATATGGCTACACCTTC. Translation gives CASSLDRVEYGYTF.

The chain is built from TRBV7-9 and TRBJ2-3; D is unresolved. The CDR3 runs to 14 residues. The V end was cut by 2 bases, the J end by 0 bases, with 6 bases between. CDR1 is SEHNR, CDR2 FQNEAQ, per germline (reference sequence). Written as DNA, the CDR3 is TGTGCCAGCAGCTTATACCCCAGCACAGATACGCAGTATTTT. This gives the protein CASSLYPSTDTQYF.

The chain uses TRBV14 and TRBJ1-3, with no clear D. The germline V and J ends were trimmed by 2 bases and 5 bases, with 1 base remaining between them. Per the germline V gene, CDR1 is SGHDN and CDR2 is FVKESK. The CDR3 length is 11 residues. The CDR3 protein is CASSQRNTIYF. The CDR3 nucleotides read TGTGCCAGCAGCCAAAGAAACACCATATATTTT.

The chain is built from TRBV30 and TRBJ1-5, with D maybe TRBD1 (6 bases). CDR3 size: 14 residues. With 0 bases removed from V and 4 bases from J, the gap between germline ends came to 10 bases. Germline-derived CDR1 and CDR2 are GTSNPN and SVGIG (reference sequence). This CDR3 reads CAWSVKGENQPQHF. CDR3 nucleotide sequence: TGTGCCTGGAGTGTAAAGGGGGAGAATCAGCCCCAGCATTTT. The whole variable domain, remainder taken from reference TRBV30 and TRBJ1-5, is SQTIHQWPATLVQPVGSPLSLECTVEGTSNPNLYWYRQAAGRGLQLLFYSVGIGQISSEVPQNLSASRPQDRQFILSSKKLLLSDSGFYLCAWSVKGENQPQHFGDGTRLSIL.

The chain has TRBV19 and TRBJ2-5, with 13 positions matching TRBD2. CDR3 size: 18 residues. Trimming took 2 bases from V and 5 from J; bases not matched to a gene: 11. Germline V gene data show CDR1 as LNHDA and CDR2 as SQIVND (reference sequence). The CDR3 protein is CASSIRGLAGAMGETQYF. The CDR3 DNA follows: TGTGCCAGTAGTATAAGAGGACTAGCGGGGGCTATGGGTGAGACCCAGTACTTC.

The chain has TRBV9 and TRBJ2-5; maybe TRBD1 (5 bases). Germline V gives CDR1 SGDLS, CDR2 YYNGEE. The length of the CDR3 is 14 residues. Trimming took 2 bases from V and 7 from J, leaving 15 bases between them. The CDR3 spells CASSVQGALGTQYF. The CDR3 coding sequence is TGTGCCAGCAGCGTCCAAGGGGCCCTCGGGACCCAGTACTTC.

This chain joins TRBV7-9 and TRBJ2-1, with D possibly being TRBD1 or TRBD2 (5 bases each). This CDR3 contains 13 residues. Trimming pared 4 bases from V and 2 bases from J, leaving 6 bases between. The germline CDR1 and CDR2 sequences are SEHNR and FQNEAQ (reference sequence). CDR3 residues: CASSWGTYNEQFF. CDR3 DNA: TGTGCCAGCAGCTGGGGGACCTACAATGAGCAGTTCTTC.

V gene TRBV2 combines with J gene TRBJ2-1, with D possibly matching TRBD2 (5 bases). CDR3 length: 15 residues. Germline values: CDR1 SNHLY, CDR2 FYNNEI. The V end lost 2 bases, the J end lost 1 base, and 9 bases lay between the germline ends. The CDR3 DNA sequence: TGTGCCAGCAGTGAACTACGGGATTCCTACAATGAGCAGTTCTTC. Its translation is CASSELRDSYNEQFF.

The chain combines TRBV7-2 with TRBJ1-4; D may be TRBD1 (6 bases). The CDR3 contains 13 residues. Per germline, CDR1 SGHTA and CDR2 FQGNSA. Trimming removed 3 bases from V and 14 bases from J, with 16 bases in between. The CDR3 sequence is CASSLAGRGKLFF. CDR3 sequence (DNA): TGTGCCAGCAGCTTGGCTGGCAGGGGTAAGCTGTTTTTT. Supplemented by reference TRBV7-2 and TRBJ1-4, the full variable domain reads GAGVSQSPSNKVTEKGKDVELRCDPISGHTALYWYRQSLGQGLEFLIYFQGNSAPDKSGLPSDRFSAERTGGSVSTLTIQRTQQEDSAVYLCASSLAGRGKLFFGSGTQLSVL.

This sequence joins TRBV5-4 and TRBJ1-4, with D possibly TRBD1 on 5 matching bases. Germline V gene lookup returns CDR1 SGHNT and CDR2 YYREEE (reference sequence). The CDR3 length is 13 residues. Trimming removed 3 bases from V and 8 bases from J, with 11 bases in between. CDR3 residues: CASSWRAGEKLFF. The CDR3, as DNA: TGTGCCAGCAGCTGGCGGGCAGGGGAAAAACTGTTTTTT.

The CDR3 reads CASSPTSGRETQYF. Written as DNA, the CDR3 is TGTGCCAGCAGCCCAACTAGCGGGAGAGAGACCCAGTACTTC. The gene calls are TRBV7-2 and TRBJ2-5; 11 bases fit TRBD2. The ends lost 5 bases at V and 4 bases at J; junction bases unmatched: 3. CDR1 and CDR2 from the germline V gene are SGHTA and FQGNSA. CDR3 length: 14 residues.

The chain has TRBV9 and TRBJ1-3, with a possible D match to TRBD1 (6 bases). V was cut by 4 bases and J by 2 bases, with 10 bases left in between. CDR1 and CDR2 (germline): SGDLS, YYNGEE. This CDR3 region has 14 residues. The CDR3 nucleotides read TGTGCCAGCAGCCCACAGGGTACTGGAAACACCATATATTTT. Translating gives CASSPQGTGNTIYF.

V gene TRBV6-6 combines with J gene TRBJ1-2; TRBD1 is a possible D gene (6 bases). Trimming took 2 bases from V and 5 from J, leaving 15 bases between them. The CDR3 runs 15 residues. Germline V gene lookup returns CDR1 MNHNY and CDR2 SVGAGI (reference sequence). DNA for the CDR3: TGTGCCAGCAGTTACCCTACAGGGAGTATATATGGCTACACCTTC. It is translated as CASSYPTGSIYGYTF.

The CDR3 reads CASCLHRGQNQPQHF. CDR3 DNA: TGTGCCAGTTGCCTTCACAGGGGGCAGAATCAGCCCCAGCATTTT. The V and J genes are TRBV19 and TRBJ1-5; 9 bases fit TRBD1. Looked up from germline, CDR1 is LNHDA and CDR2 is SQIVND (reference sequence). Unmatched junction bases numbered 9, after V lost 8 bases and J lost 4 bases. This CDR3 has 15 residues.

V gene TRBV5-1 combines with J gene TRBJ2-3; TRBD2 matches at 12 bases. With 6 bases clipped from V and 0 bases from J, the junction kept 5 bases outside the gene matches. The germline gives CDR1 SGHRS, CDR2 YFSETQ. CDR3 length: 16 amino acids. As DNA, the CDR3 is TGCGCCAGCAACCAGGGGACTAGCGGGAGCACAGATACGCAGTATTTT. Its translation: CASNQGTSGSTDTQYF.

The chain has TRBV21-1 and TRBJ2-4; the DNA was not compared with TRBD1, the D call given in the table. TRBV21-1 corresponds to a pseudogene. CDR3 length: 14 amino acids. The CDR3 DNA follows: TGTGCCAGCCGAACAGGGGGCAGTTGTCACATTCAGTACTTC. Its translation: CASRTGGSCHIQYF.